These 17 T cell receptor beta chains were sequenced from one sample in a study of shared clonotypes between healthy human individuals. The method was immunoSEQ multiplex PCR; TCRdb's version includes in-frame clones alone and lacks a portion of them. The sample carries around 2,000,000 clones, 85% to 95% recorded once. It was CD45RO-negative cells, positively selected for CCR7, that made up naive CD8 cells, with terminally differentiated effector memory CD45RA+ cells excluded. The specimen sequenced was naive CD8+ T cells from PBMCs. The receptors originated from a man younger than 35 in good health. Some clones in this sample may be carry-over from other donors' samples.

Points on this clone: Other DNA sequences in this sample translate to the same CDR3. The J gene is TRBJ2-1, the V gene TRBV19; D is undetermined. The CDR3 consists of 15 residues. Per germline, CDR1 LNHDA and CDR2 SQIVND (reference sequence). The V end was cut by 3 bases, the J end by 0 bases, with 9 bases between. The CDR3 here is CASSIGGNSYNEQFF. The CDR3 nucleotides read TGTGCCAGTAGTATTGGTGGGAACTCCTACAATGAGCAGTTCTTC.

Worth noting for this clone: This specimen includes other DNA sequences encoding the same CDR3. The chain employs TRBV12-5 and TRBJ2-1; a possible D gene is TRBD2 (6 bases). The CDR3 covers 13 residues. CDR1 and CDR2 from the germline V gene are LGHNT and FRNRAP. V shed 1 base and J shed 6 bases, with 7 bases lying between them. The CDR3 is CASGLGGVNEQFF. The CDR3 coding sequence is TGTGCTAGTGGTTTGGGGGGGGTCAATGAGCAGTTCTTC.

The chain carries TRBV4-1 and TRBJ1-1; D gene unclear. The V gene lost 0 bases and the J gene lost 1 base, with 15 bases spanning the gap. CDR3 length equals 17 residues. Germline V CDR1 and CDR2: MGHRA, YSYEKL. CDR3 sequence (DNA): TGCGCCAGCAGCCAAGATCGGACCCACAATAAGAACACTGAAGCTTTCTTT. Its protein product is CASSQDRTHNKNTEAFF.

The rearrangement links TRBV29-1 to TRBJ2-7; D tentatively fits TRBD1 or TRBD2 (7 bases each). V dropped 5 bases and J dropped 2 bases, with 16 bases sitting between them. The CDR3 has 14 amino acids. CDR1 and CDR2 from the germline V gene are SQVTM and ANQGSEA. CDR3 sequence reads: CSVSGTERTYEQYF. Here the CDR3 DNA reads TGCAGCGTTAGCGGGACAGAACGGACCTACGAGCAGTACTTC.

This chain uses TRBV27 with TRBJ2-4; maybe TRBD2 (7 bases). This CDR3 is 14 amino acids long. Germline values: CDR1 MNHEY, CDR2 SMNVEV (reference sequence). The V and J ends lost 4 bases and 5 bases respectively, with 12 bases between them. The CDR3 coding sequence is TGTGCCAGCAGTTACGGGGGGCCCCAAAACATTCAGTACTTC. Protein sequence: CASSYGGPQNIQYF.

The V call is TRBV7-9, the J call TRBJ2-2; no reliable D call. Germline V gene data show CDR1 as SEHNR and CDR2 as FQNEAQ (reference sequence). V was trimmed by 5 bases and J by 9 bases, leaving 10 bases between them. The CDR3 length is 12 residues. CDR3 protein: CASSHHPRELFF. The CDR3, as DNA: TGTGCCAGCAGCCACCACCCGAGGGAGCTGTTTTTT.

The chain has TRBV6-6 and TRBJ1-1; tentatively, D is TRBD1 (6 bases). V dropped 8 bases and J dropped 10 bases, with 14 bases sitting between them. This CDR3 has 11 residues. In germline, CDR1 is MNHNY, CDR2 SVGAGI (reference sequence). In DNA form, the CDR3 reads TGTGCCAGCGGGGGGCCAACCGTAGCTTTCTTT. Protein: CASGGPTVAFF.

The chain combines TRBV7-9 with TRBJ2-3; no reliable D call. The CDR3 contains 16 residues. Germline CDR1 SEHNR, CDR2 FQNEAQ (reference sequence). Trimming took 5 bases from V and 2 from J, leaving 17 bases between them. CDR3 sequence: CASSPDGLRFTDTQYF. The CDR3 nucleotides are TGTGCCAGCAGCCCGGACGGATTAAGATTCACAGATACGCAGTATTTT.

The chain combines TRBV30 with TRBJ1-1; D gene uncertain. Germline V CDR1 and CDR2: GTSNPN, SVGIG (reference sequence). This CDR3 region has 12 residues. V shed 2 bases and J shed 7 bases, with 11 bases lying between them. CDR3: CAWSPPWDEAFF. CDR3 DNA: TGTGCCTGGAGTCCCCCGTGGGATGAAGCTTTCTTT.

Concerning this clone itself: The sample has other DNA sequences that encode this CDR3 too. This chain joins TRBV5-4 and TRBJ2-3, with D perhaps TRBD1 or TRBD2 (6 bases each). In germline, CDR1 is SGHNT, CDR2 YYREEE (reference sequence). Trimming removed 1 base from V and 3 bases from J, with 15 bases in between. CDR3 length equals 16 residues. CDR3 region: CASSLRRERGTDTQYF. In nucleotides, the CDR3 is TGTGCCAGCAGCTTGCGCCGGGAGAGGGGGACAGATACGCAGTATTTT.

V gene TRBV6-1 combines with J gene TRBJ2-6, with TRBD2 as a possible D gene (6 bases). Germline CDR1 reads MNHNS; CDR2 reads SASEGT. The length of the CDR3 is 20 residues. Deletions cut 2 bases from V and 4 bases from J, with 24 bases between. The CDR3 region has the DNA TGTGCCAGCAGTGAATGGGAGGCAGGGTCTATCCTCTGGGGGGCCAACGTCCTGACTTTC. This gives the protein CASSEWEAGSILWGANVLTF.

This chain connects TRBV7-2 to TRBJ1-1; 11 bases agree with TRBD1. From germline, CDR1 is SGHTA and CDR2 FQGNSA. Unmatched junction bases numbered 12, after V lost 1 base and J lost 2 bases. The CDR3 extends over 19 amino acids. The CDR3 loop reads CASSLVVGTGGAKNTEAFF. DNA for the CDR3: TGTGCCAGCAGCTTAGTAGTGGGGACAGGGGGTGCAAAAAACACTGAAGCTTTCTTT.

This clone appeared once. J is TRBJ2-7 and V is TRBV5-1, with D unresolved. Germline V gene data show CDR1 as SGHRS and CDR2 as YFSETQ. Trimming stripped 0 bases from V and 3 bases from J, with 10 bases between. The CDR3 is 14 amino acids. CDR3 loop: CASSLGSVRYEQYF. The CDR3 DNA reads TGCGCCAGCAGCTTGGGGTCGGTTCGCTACGAGCAGTACTTC.

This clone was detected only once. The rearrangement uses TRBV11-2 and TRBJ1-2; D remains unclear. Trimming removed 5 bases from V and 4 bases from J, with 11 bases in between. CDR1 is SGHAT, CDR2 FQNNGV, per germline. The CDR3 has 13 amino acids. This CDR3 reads CASSTGSPYGYTF. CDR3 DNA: TGTGCCAGCAGCACCGGATCCCCCTATGGCTACACCTTC.

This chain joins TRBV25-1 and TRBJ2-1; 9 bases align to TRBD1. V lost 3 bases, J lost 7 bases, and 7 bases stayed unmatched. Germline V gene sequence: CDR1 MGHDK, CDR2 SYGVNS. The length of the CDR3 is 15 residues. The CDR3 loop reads CASSDGTGWSNEQFF. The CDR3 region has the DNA TGTGCCAGCAGTGACGGGACAGGGTGGTCTAATGAGCAGTTCTTC.

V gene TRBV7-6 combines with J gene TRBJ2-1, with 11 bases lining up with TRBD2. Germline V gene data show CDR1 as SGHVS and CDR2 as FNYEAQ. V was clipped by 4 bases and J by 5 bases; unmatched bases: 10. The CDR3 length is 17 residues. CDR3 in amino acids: CASSSLLTSGKDNEQFF. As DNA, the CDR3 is TGTGCCAGCAGCTCCCTACTGACTAGCGGGAAAGACAATGAGCAGTTCTTC.

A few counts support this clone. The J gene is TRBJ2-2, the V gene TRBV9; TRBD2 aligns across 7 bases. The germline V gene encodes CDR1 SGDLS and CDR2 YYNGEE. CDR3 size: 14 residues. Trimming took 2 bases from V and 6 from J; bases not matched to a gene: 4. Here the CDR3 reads CASSVAGVPGELFF. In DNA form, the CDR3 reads TGTGCCAGCAGCGTGGCGGGAGTGCCCGGGGAGCTGTTTTTT.